These T cell receptor beta chains were read from a single sample in a study of T cell responses to AZD1222 COVID-19 vaccine. Clones were sequenced by immunoSEQ multiplex PCR, and TCRdb holds only the in-frame ones, with some missing. The sample has about 130,000 clones, about 88% seen once; the top ten hold roughly 4.4%. The source material was peripheral blood, sampled on day 0 of AZD1222 vaccination. The receptors were gathered from an adult in good health. Both conserved end residues are part of each CDR3. The order of the fields is V gene, CDR3 length, J gene, D gene, CDR3 protein, CDR3 DNA. The D gene is left open where the match is weak.

v_gene: TRBV6-5
len: 14
j_gene: TRBJ2-5
d_gene: .
CDR3aa: CATALRSRQETQYF
CDR3nt: TGTGCCACCGCCCTCAGGAGCCGGCAAGAGACCCAGTACTTC

v_gene: TRBV7-9
len: 13
j_gene: TRBJ1-5
d_gene: .
CDR3aa: CASSFGPDQPQHF
CDR3nt: TGTGCCAGCAGCTTTGGTCCTGATCAGCCCCAGCATTTT

v_gene: TRBV7-9
len: 15
j_gene: TRBJ1-4
d_gene: .
CDR3aa: CASSFGTGAWEKLFF
CDR3nt: TGTGCCAGCAGCTTCGGGACGGGAGCATGGGAAAAACTGTTTTTT

v_gene: TRBV7-9
len: 17
j_gene: TRBJ1-2
d_gene: TRBD1
CDR3aa: CASSSNLGTGVDYGYTF
CDR3nt: TGTGCCAGCAGCTCCAATCTCGGGACAGGGGTCGACTATGGCTACACCTTC

v_gene: TRBV7-2
len: 13
j_gene: TRBJ1-2
d_gene: .
CDR3aa: CASSSQGLYGYTF
CDR3nt: TGTGCCAGCAGCTCACAGGGCCTCTATGGCTACACCTTC

v_gene: TRBV27
len: 14
j_gene: TRBJ1-2
d_gene: .
CDR3aa: CASSLSGRDYGYTF
CDR3nt: TGTGCCAGCAGTTTATCGGGCAGGGACTATGGCTACACCTTC

v_gene: TRBV2
len: 12
j_gene: TRBJ1-2
d_gene: .
CDR3aa: CASEDTNYGYTF
CDR3nt: TGTGCCAGCGAGGATACTAACTATGGCTACACCTTC

v_gene: TRBV6-5
len: 14
j_gene: TRBJ1-2
d_gene: .
CDR3aa: CASSYQTGTAGYTF
CDR3nt: TGTGCCAGCAGTTACCAGACCGGGACTGCTGGCTACACCTTC

v_gene: TRBV4-1
len: 14
j_gene: TRBJ1-1
d_gene: TRBD1
CDR3aa: CASSPGQGRTEAFF
CDR3nt: TGCGCCAGCAGCCCCGGACAGGGACGCACTGAAGCTTTCTTT

v_gene: TRBV19
len: 15
j_gene: TRBJ2-7
d_gene: .
CDR3aa: CASSPGHGGRYEQYF
CDR3nt: TGTGCCAGTAGTCCGGGGCATGGGGGGAGGTACGAGCAGTACTTC

v_gene: TRBV24-1
len: 14
j_gene: TRBJ2-4
d_gene: .
CDR3aa: CATSDSTAKNIQYF
CDR3nt: TGTGCCACCAGCGACAGTACCGCCAAAAACATTCAGTACTTC